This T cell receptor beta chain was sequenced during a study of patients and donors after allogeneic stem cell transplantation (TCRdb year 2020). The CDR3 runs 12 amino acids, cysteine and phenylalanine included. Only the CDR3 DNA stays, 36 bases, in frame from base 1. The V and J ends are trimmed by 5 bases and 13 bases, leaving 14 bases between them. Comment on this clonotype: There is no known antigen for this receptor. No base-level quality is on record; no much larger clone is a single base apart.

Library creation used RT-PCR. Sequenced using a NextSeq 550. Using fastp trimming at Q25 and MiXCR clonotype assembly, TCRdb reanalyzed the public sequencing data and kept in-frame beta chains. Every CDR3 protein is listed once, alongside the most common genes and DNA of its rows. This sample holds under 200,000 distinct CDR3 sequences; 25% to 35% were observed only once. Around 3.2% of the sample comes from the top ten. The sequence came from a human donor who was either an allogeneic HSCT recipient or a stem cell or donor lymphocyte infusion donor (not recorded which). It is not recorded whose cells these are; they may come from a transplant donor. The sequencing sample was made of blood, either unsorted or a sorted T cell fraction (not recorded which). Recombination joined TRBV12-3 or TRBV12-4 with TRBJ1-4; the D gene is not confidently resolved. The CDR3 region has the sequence CASSIPVGGLFF. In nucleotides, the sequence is TGTGCCAGCAGTATTCCTGTCGGCGGACTGTTTTTT.